The 23 T cell receptor beta chains presented below share a single source sample, sequenced in a study of T cells after yellow fever vaccination (dated by TCRdb to 2018 to 2020). This specimen's treatment or condition label, interpreted: live attenuated yellow fever vaccine strain. Library method: 5' RACE. The run used an Illumina NovaSeq 6000. The public reads were quality trimmed at Q25 with fastp and then assembled into clones with MiXCR by TCRdb, keeping productive beta chains. All rows with the same CDR3 protein become a single entry with the most common DNA and genes. Recorded for this sample are about 310,000 distinct CDR3 sequences; approximately 3.9% of them occurred a single time. The ten top clones hold roughly a quarter of the sample. Sequencing used PBMCs, obtained on the day of the yellow fever booster vaccination. The receptors derive from a man aged 18 to 30 who received the YFV17D yellow fever vaccine.

This clonotype was detected only a few times. This sequence joins TRBV29-1 and TRBJ1-6; D gene ambiguous. There are 12 residues in the CDR3. The germline gives CDR1 SQVTM, CDR2 ANQGSEA. V was trimmed by 4 bases and J by 9 bases, leaving 10 bases between them. CDR3 DNA sequence: TGCAGCGTTGGGGAAGGTGGTTCACCCCTCCACTTT. Translating it yields CSVGEGGSPLHF.

The gene calls are TRBV6-5 and TRBJ1-2, with D possibly matching TRBD1 (6 bases). V lost 2 bases, J lost 8 bases, and 12 bases lay in between. CDR3 length equals 13 residues. Germline CDR1 is MNHEY and CDR2 is SVGAGI. CDR3 protein: CASSYRGRGGYTF. The CDR3 DNA reads TGTGCCAGCAGTTACCGGGGGCGAGGAGGCTACACCTTC.

The chain links TRBV7-8 to TRBJ2-7, with D possibly matching TRBD2 (6 bases). V shed 3 bases and J shed 3 bases, with 9 bases lying between them. The CDR3 runs 13 residues. Germline V lookup: CDR1 SGHVS, CDR2 FQNEAQ. The CDR3 nucleotides read TGTGCCAGCAGCTTCGGGGAGGACTACGAGCAGTACTTC. It codes for CASSFGEDYEQYF.

The chain joins TRBV7-8 to TRBJ2-7; the match to TRBD1 covers 9 bases. CDR1 is SGHVS, CDR2 FQNEAQ, per germline. Losses at the gene ends were 0 bases for V and 8 bases for J; bases not matched to a gene: 8. The CDR3 totals 15 residues. The CDR3 is CASSLAQGTGIQQYV. For the CDR3, the DNA is TGTGCCAGCAGCTTAGCGCAAGGGACAGGGATCCAGCAGTACGTC.

Ten or more counts support this clonotype. The genes are TRBV5-1 and TRBJ2-5; 7 bases are a match to TRBD1. CDR1 is SGHRS, CDR2 YFSETQ, per germline. V was pared by 4 bases and J by 4 bases, with 10 bases of the junction left unmatched. This CDR3 is 15 amino acids long. CDR3 DNA sequence: TGCGCCAGCAGCAGATCAGGGGGTACCCCAGAGACCCAGTACTTC. This codes for CASSRSGGTPETQYF.

Turning to this clonotype: A much larger clonotype is one base distant, so this may be a read error. This rearrangement joins TRBV5-1 to TRBJ2-5, with 8 positions matching TRBD2. The junction had 3 bases not matched to a gene; V was cut back by 4 bases and J by 4 bases. CDR3 size: 13 residues. CDR1 and CDR2 from the germline V gene are SGHRS and YFSETQ. CDR3 nucleotides: TGCGCCAGCAGCGTTCGGGGGGGAGAGACCCAGTACTTC. This encodes CASSVRGGETQYF.

This clonotype was seen only a few times. The CDR3 reads CASSSPQGAFEQYF. As DNA, the CDR3 is TGTGCCAGCAGTTCGCCACAGGGGGCCTTCGAGCAGTACTTC. The genes are TRBV7-9 and TRBJ2-7; 9 bases are shared with TRBD1. CDR3 length equals 14 residues. Per germline, CDR1 SEHNR and CDR2 FQNEAQ (reference sequence). V dropped 6 bases and J dropped 6; count of bases not matched to a gene: 9.

This clonotype was found a few times. The gene calls are TRBV4-3 and TRBJ1-2; TRBD1 might be the D (5 bases). In germline, CDR1 is LGHNA, CDR2 YSLEER. The CDR3 sequence is 16 residues long. The V and J ends lost 1 base and 6 bases respectively, with 18 bases between them. In DNA form, the CDR3 reads TGCGCCAGCAGCCAAGGAACCGGGACTTTAACCAATGGCTACACCTTC. It specifies CASSQGTGTLTNGYTF.

This chain uses TRBV9 with TRBJ2-5; unclear D gene. Germline CDR1 reads SGDLS; CDR2 reads YYNGEE. The CDR3 runs to 13 residues. V was pared by 0 bases and J by 4 bases, with 7 bases between. The CDR3 region has the DNA TGTGCCAGCAGCGTAGGCTTACTAGAGACCCAGTACTTC. Its protein is CASSVGLLETQYF.

In this sample, this clonotype turned up a few times. The rearrangement joins TRBV20-1 to TRBJ1-1, with 7 bases that match TRBD1. This CDR3 comprises 14 residues. Germline CDR1 is DFQATT and CDR2 is SNEGSKA (reference sequence). The CDR3 spells CSALEGAANTEAFF. The CDR3 DNA reads as TGCAGCGCGTTGGAGGGGGCAGCGAACACTGAAGCTTTCTTT.

The chain has TRBV7-2 and TRBJ1-1, with D possibly matching TRBD1 (5 bases). The length of the CDR3 is 14 residues. Germline values: CDR1 SGHTA, CDR2 FQGNSA. Trimming left V 3 bases short and J 4 bases short, with 12 bases between. CDR3 in DNA: TGTGCCAGCAGCTTCTGGGGGGTTGGCACTGAAGCTTTCTTT. It codes for CASSFWGVGTEAFF.

This clonotype was observed at least ten times. The chain combines TRBV20-1 with TRBJ2-5; 7 nucleotides line up with TRBD2. There are 13 residues in the CDR3. V shed 1 base and J 5 bases; nucleotides not matched to a gene: 4. Germline CDR1 DFQATT, CDR2 SNEGSKA (reference sequence). CDR3 protein: CSARGEGGETQYF. CDR3 nucleotides: TGCAGTGCTAGAGGGGAGGGTGGGGAGACCCAGTACTTC.

The sample holds many counts of this clonotype. V usage is TRBV11-2 and J usage is TRBJ1-4; unclear D gene. The CDR3 sequence is 13 residues long. V lost 3 bases and J lost 4, with 6 bases in between. Looked up from germline, CDR1 is SGHAT and CDR2 is FQNNGV. CDR3 in DNA: TGTGCCAGCAGCTTCTCTTTTAATGAAAAACTGTTTTTT. Translated, it gives CASSFSFNEKLFF.

This clonotype appeared a few times. V usage is TRBV5-4 and J usage is TRBJ2-2; the D is unclear. Trimming cost V 0 bases and J 5 bases, with 14 bases left between them. Germline loops: CDR1 SGHNT, CDR2 YYREEE (reference sequence). The CDR3 covers 16 residues. Written as DNA, the CDR3 is TGTGCCAGCAGCTTGGCCGTCACAGCTCAGACCGGGGAGCTGTTTTTT. Amino acid sequence: CASSLAVTAQTGELFF.

The chain couples TRBV10-3 to TRBJ2-7; unclear D gene. The CDR3 contains 13 residues. With 2 bases removed from V and 0 bases from J, the gap between germline ends came to 5 bases. From germline, CDR1 is ENHRY and CDR2 SYGVKD. CDR3 sequence reads: CAISEVISYEQYV. The CDR3 region has the DNA TGTGCCATCAGTGAGGTGATCTCCTACGAGCAGTACGTC.

The CDR3 coding sequence is TGTGCCAGTAGTAACGGCAGGGGTAACTATGGCTACACCTTC. As protein: CASSNGRGNYGYTF. The chain has TRBV19 and TRBJ1-2; TRBD1 is a possible D gene (6 bases). Looked up from germline, CDR1 is LNHDA and CDR2 is SQIVND (reference sequence). The CDR3 loop spans 14 amino acids. Trimming shortened V by 4 bases and J by 1 base, and 10 bases separated the two germline ends.

This clonotype was seen a handful of times. The V call is TRBV20-1, the J call TRBJ2-7; possibly TRBD1 for D (6 bases). Germline CDR1 reads DFQATT; CDR2 reads SNEGSKA (reference sequence). The CDR3 loop spans 17 amino acids. The V end was cut by 0 bases, the J end by 4 bases, with 22 bases between. The CDR3 here is CSARDTNLGWGRYEQYF. The CDR3 DNA follows: TGCAGTGCTAGAGATACGAACTTAGGTTGGGGGCGATACGAGCAGTACTTC.

The V call is TRBV7-2, the J call TRBJ2-1; D is undetermined. The V and J ends lost 5 bases and 8 bases respectively, with 25 bases between them. This CDR3 comprises 17 residues. CDR1 is SGHTA and CDR2 is FQGNSA in the germline V gene. CDR3 loop: CASSVGFAALPYDEQFF. The DNA for the CDR3 is TGTGCCAGCAGCGTGGGGTTCGCGGCTCTTCCCTATGATGAGCAGTTCTTC.

The chain carries TRBV19 and TRBJ2-3; 9 bases are shared with TRBD1. The CDR3 extends over 15 amino acids. Trimming at V came to 7 bases and at J to 6 bases, leaving 11 bases not matched to a gene. Germline V CDR1 and CDR2: LNHDA, SQIVND (reference sequence). This CDR3 is CASTPGTGFYDTQYF. CDR3 sequence (DNA): TGTGCCAGTACCCCCGGGACAGGGTTTTACGATACGCAGTATTTT.

The chain has TRBV5-1 and TRBJ1-5, with D uncertain. V was shortened by 4 bases and J by 0 bases, with 14 bases between the two germline ends. The V gene's germline CDR1 is SGHRS and CDR2 YFSETQ. CDR3 length equals 16 residues. CDR3 bases: TGCGCCAGCAGCCAGTCCCAGGAGACTAGCAATCAGCCCCAGCATTTT. Protein sequence: CASSQSQETSNQPQHF.

This clonotype showed up many times. This chain connects TRBV20-1 to TRBJ2-1; D unclear. V gave up 3 bases and J gave up 3 bases, with 15 bases separating them. From germline, CDR1 is DFQATT and CDR2 SNEGSKA (reference sequence). The CDR3 loop spans 15 amino acids. CDR3 sequence (DNA): TGCAGTGCTAGGTTCCAGCCATCCGTCTACAATGAGCAGTTCTTC. Its protein is CSARFQPSVYNEQFF.

This chain joins TRBV20-1 and TRBJ1-2; no firm D call. Trimming stripped 0 bases from V and 10 bases from J, with 18 bases between. Germline values: CDR1 DFQATT, CDR2 SNEGSKA (reference sequence). The CDR3 sequence is 14 residues long. The DNA for the CDR3 is TGCAGTGCTAGAGATGCCCACATAACTATGGCCTACACCTTC. Protein sequence: CSARDAHITMAYTF.

The table lists this clonotype with a few counts. The rearrangement joins TRBV10-3 to TRBJ1-1, with 8 nucleotides matching TRBD1. CDR3 size: 14 residues. The V and J ends lost 7 bases and 1 base, in that order; junction bases with no gene match: 5. Germline CDR1 reads ENHRY; CDR2 reads SYGVKD. This CDR3 reads CAIMDREGNTEAFF. CDR3 nucleotides: TGTGCCATCATGGACAGGGAAGGGAACACTGAAGCTTTCTTT.